The present T cell receptor (beta chain) was sequenced within a study of blood T cell repertoires in COVID-19. Whole-study context: Sites across the United States, Italy and Spain contributed samples from acute and convalescent COVID-19. PBMCs, B-cell-depleted T cells, or T cells provided the cDNA or gDNA that made up the material.

Germline CDR1 is SGHDT and CDR2 is YYEEEE. Trimming stripped 0 bases from V and 5 bases from J, with 12 bases between. This CDR3 is 15 amino acids long. As handled by the study authors: How many nucleated cells were present was estimated from reference gene primer amplification. Profiled with immunoSEQ multiplex PCR; TCRdb holds only in-frame clones, not every one. The D gene and trimming were derived from the DNA, and the V and J assignments and clone size from that table. The table shows more than 80,000 clones, with about 87% occurring only once. Sample: peripheral blood. This TCR was sampled from a man between 35 and 55 years old with acute or convalescent COVID-19. The rearrangement joins TRBV5-6 to TRBJ1-5; D might be TRBD1 (5 bases). The CDR3 loop reads CASSLASREDQPQHF. The CDR3 DNA sequence: TGTGCCAGCAGCTTGGCTTCCAGGGAGGATCAGCCCCAGCATTTT.